The next 27 T cell receptor beta chains were all read from a single sample in a study of response to subunit inactivated influenza vaccine listed by TCRdb under 2018. The library was built by means of RT-PCR. The sample was run on an Illumina HiSeq 2500. The public sequencing data were trimmed at Q25 with fastp and processed into clonotypes with MiXCR by TCRdb, which kept only in-frame beta chains. For every CDR3 protein sequence, its rows merge into one entry that carries the most common genes and DNA. This sample has about 700,000 distinct CDR3 sequences in its table, and approximately 14% of those were observed once. The ten largest clones capture less than 8.5% of the sample. Sequences were derived from PBMCs from blood, sampled 14 to 15 days before vaccination. The receptors stem from a man aged 45-65 years who received an inactivated influenza vaccine. Donor details come from another sample of the same person, matched by shared clones.

The chain uses TRBV4-3 and TRBJ2-2; 10 bases align to TRBD1. The CDR3 runs to 15 residues. The germline V gene has CDR1 LGHNA and CDR2 YSLEER. Trimming removed 3 bases from V and 6 bases from J; junction bases left unmatched: 4. The CDR3 bases are TGCGCCAGCAGCCAGACAGGGGGCGCCGCCGGGGAGCTGTTTTTT. Translation gives CASSQTGGAAGELFF.

This clonotype showed up just a few times. V is TRBV7-9 and J is TRBJ2-1, with D possibly matching TRBD1 (5 bases). The CDR3 consists of 14 residues. V shed 7 bases and J shed 6 bases, with 16 bases lying between them. The germline CDR1 and CDR2 sequences are SEHNR and FQNEAQ (reference sequence). The DNA of the CDR3 is TGTGCCAGCACCTTTGGGGCTGATTTCAATGAGCAGTTCTTC. Its translation: CASTFGADFNEQFF.

The table lists this clonotype with a few counts. J is TRBJ2-1 and V is TRBV9, with D maybe TRBD2 (5 bases). This CDR3 has 14 residues. Germline CDR1 is SGDLS and CDR2 is YYNGEE. V shed 0 bases and J shed 10 bases, with 14 bases lying between them. CDR3 sequence: CASSVAHSSGEQFF. The CDR3, as DNA: TGTGCCAGCAGCGTAGCCCACTCTTCGGGAGAGCAGTTCTTC.

The table lists this clonotype with many counts. The CDR3 loop is CSVELLAGNIQYF. The CDR3 DNA reads as TGCAGCGTTGAGCTCCTAGCGGGGAACATTCAGTACTTC. The chain combines TRBV29-1 with TRBJ2-4; 9 nucleotides line up with TRBD2. Germline CDR1 SQVTM, CDR2 ANQGSEA. This CDR3 has 13 amino acids. After removal of 3 bases from V and 7 bases from J, the junction contained 4 bases not matched to a gene.

This clonotype was counted only a few times. The CDR3 region is CASRDRGQRTDTQYF. In DNA, the CDR3 is TGTGCCAGCAGGGACAGGGGGCAGCGCACAGATACGCAGTATTTT. V is TRBV6-1 and J is TRBJ2-3; 11 bases match TRBD1. The CDR3 sequence is 15 residues long. V shed 6 bases, J shed 1 base, and the junction held 3 bases outside the gene matches. In germline, CDR1 is MNHNS, CDR2 SASEGT.

V usage is TRBV4-3 and J usage is TRBJ2-1; perhaps TRBD2 as D (7 bases). The V gene's germline CDR1 is LGHNA and CDR2 YSLEER. The CDR3 extends over 15 amino acids. The germline V and J ends were trimmed by 0 bases and 6 bases, with 12 bases remaining between them. This chain's CDR3 is CASSQDPRGANEQFF. CDR3 in DNA: TGCGCCAGCAGCCAAGACCCCCGGGGGGCCAATGAGCAGTTCTTC.

The chain combines TRBV10-3 with TRBJ1-2, with 10 bases lining up with TRBD1. CDR3 size: 16 residues. The V gene's germline CDR1 is ENHRY and CDR2 SYGVKD. The ends lost 5 bases at V and 3 bases at J; junction bases unmatched: 9. CDR3: CAISPLRDRGDYGYTF. The CDR3, as DNA: TGTGCCATCAGTCCACTCCGGGACAGGGGAGACTATGGCTACACCTTC.

This chain links TRBV6-2 or TRBV6-3 with TRBJ2-3; D may correspond to TRBD1 or TRBD2 (5 bases each). The CDR3 extends over 14 amino acids. The germline V gene encodes CDR1 MNHEY and CDR2 SVGEGT. The V end was cut by 6 bases, the J end by 0 bases, with 10 bases between. The CDR3 region is CASSWDLSTDTQYF. The CDR3 DNA sequence: TGTGCCAGCAGCTGGGACCTGAGCACAGATACGCAGTATTTT.

The chain carries TRBV28 and TRBJ1-6, with D possibly matching TRBD1 (6 bases). Germline CDR1 reads MDHEN; CDR2 reads SYDVKM. The CDR3 extends over 14 amino acids. The V end was cut by 1 base, the J end by 10 bases, with 11 bases between. The CDR3 sequence is CASSLSGGRSPLHF. The CDR3 DNA sequence: TGTGCCAGCAGTTTATCCGGGGGCAGATCACCCCTCCACTTT.

The rearrangement links TRBV3-2 to TRBJ1-5; TRBD1, as called in the table, went unchecked against the DNA. TRBV3-2 is a pseudogene. The CDR3 is made up of 14 amino acids. The CDR3, as DNA: TGTGCCAGCATATTAGGGGGGAAGAGGCAGCCCCAGCATTTT. It specifies CASILGGKRQPQHF.

This chain links TRBV20-1 with TRBJ2-7, with TRBD1 identical over 8 bases. Germline lookup yields CDR1 DFQATT and CDR2 SNEGSKA (reference sequence). Germline trimming cut 6 bases from V and 6 bases from J; bases unmatched to any gene: 16. The CDR3 is made up of 15 amino acids. CDR3 in DNA: TGCAGTGCCCTCCCGACAGGCAGGGGGCTGTCCGAGCAGTACTTC. It is translated as CSALPTGRGLSEQYF.

This clonotype was counted between two and nine times. V is TRBV5-1 and J is TRBJ2-2; 10 positions agree with TRBD1. The length of the CDR3 is 16 residues. The V gene's germline CDR1 is SGHRS and CDR2 YFSETQ. With V trimmed by 0 bases and J by 6 bases, 5 bases remained unmatched. The CDR3 DNA is TGCGCCAGCAGCTTGGGACAGGGGGCGTCCGCCGGGGAGCTGTTTTTT. Protein sequence: CASSLGQGASAGELFF.

This clonotype was counted only a few times. The chain combines TRBV20-1 with TRBJ1-4; possibly TRBD1 for D (6 bases). This CDR3 region has 14 residues. V was pared by 6 bases and J by 7 bases, with 18 bases between. The germline V gene encodes CDR1 DFQATT and CDR2 SNEGSKA (reference sequence). The CDR3 bases are TGCAGTGCCACGAACAGGGAGGGGAGTGAAAAACTGTTTTTT. Its protein product is CSATNREGSEKLFF.

This clonotype was seen only once. This chain uses TRBV27 with TRBJ2-1, with 9 bases identical to TRBD1. CDR1 is MNHEY and CDR2 is SMNVEV in the germline V gene (reference sequence). CDR3 size: 18 residues. The trim removed 5 bases at V and 0 bases at J, leaving 11 bases unmatched. Written as DNA, the CDR3 is TGTGCCAGCAGTAAGGGACAGGGAAGGAGAAGCTCCTACAATGAGCAGTTCTTC. Protein product: CASSKGQGRRSSYNEQFF.

The CDR3: CASSFDRGGDQPQHF. The DNA for the CDR3 is TGTGCCAGCAGCTTTGACAGGGGAGGGGATCAGCCCCAGCATTTT. The gene calls are TRBV7-2 and TRBJ1-5; 8 bases fit TRBD1. Germline loops: CDR1 SGHTA, CDR2 FQGNSA. J gave up 5 bases and V 3 bases, and 6 bases lay outside the gene matches. The CDR3 length is 15 residues.

The V call is TRBV7-2, the J call TRBJ2-1; D is possibly TRBD1 (6 bases). This CDR3 region has 17 residues. The V end lost 2 bases, the J end lost 2 bases, and 16 bases lay between the germline ends. From germline, CDR1 is SGHTA and CDR2 FQGNSA. The CDR3 DNA follows: TGTGCCAGCAGCTTAACGCCGGGGACATCTCCCTACAATGAGCAGTTCTTC. Amino acid sequence: CASSLTPGTSPYNEQFF.

This clonotype showed up just a few times. The chain links TRBV20-1 to TRBJ2-4; 9 bases map to TRBD2. Looked up from germline, CDR1 is DFQATT and CDR2 is SNEGSKA (reference sequence). V lost 5 bases to trimming and J lost 5 bases; unmatched junction nucleotides: 19. CDR3 length equals 18 residues. CDR3 amino acids: CSAGSMVAGALLENIQYF. CDR3 coding DNA: TGCAGTGCTGGCTCGATGGTAGCGGGAGCCCTCCTCGAAAACATTCAGTACTTC.

This clonotype was seen repeatedly, ten times or more. The chain joins TRBV7-9 to TRBJ2-1; TRBD1 aligns across 9 bases. Germline V CDR1 and CDR2: SEHNR, FQNEAQ (reference sequence). J was trimmed by 5 bases and V by 5 bases; bases with no gene match: 10. CDR3 length: 16 residues. The CDR3: CASSKTGQGPNNEQFF. The CDR3 DNA reads TGTGCCAGCAGCAAAACGGGACAGGGACCGAACAATGAGCAGTTCTTC. The full variable domain, completed using reference TRBV7-9 and TRBJ2-1, is DTGVSQNPRHKITKRGQNVTFRCDPISEHNRLYWYRQTLGQGPEFLTYFQNEAQLEKSRLLSDRFSAERPKGSFSTLEIQRTEQGDSAMYLCASSKTGQGPNNEQFFGPGTRLTVL.

V is TRBV2 and J is TRBJ1-1; D not certain. V lost 2 bases to trimming and J lost 1 base, with 5 bases between them. The CDR3 totals 13 residues. Germline CDR1 reads SNHLY; CDR2 reads FYNNEI. CDR3 sequence: CASSERPNTEAFF. CDR3 sequence (DNA): TGTGCCAGCAGTGAAAGGCCGAACACTGAAGCTTTCTTT.

The sample holds many counts of this clonotype. J is TRBJ2-1 and V is TRBV10-2; TRBD2 agrees at 12 bases. CDR1 WSHSY and CDR2 SAAADI come from the germline V gene. After removal of 4 bases from V and 9 bases from J, the junction contained 7 bases not matched to a gene. The CDR3 spans 15 residues. The CDR3 reads CASSAASGGAVEQFF. The CDR3 bases are TGCGCCAGCAGTGCGGCTAGCGGGGGGGCAGTTGAGCAGTTCTTC.

This clonotype was observed a few times. The chain uses TRBV5-8 and TRBJ2-2, with 12 bases aligning to TRBD2. Germline CDR1 is SGHTS and CDR2 is YDEGEE. This CDR3 region has 16 residues. V shed 6 bases, J shed 2 bases, and the junction held 5 bases outside the gene matches. CDR3 nucleotides: TGTGCCAGCAACGTTGGACTAGCGGGAAACACCGGGGAGCTGTTTTTT. Protein product: CASNVGLAGNTGELFF.

The V call is TRBV5-1, the J call TRBJ2-2; either TRBD1 or TRBD2 may supply D (5 bases each). In germline, CDR1 is SGHRS, CDR2 YFSETQ. The ends were cut back, 4 bases at V and 8 bases at J, with 42 bases in the middle. There are 23 residues in the CDR3. CDR3 sequence reads: CASSPEPTIHTNTGDLFFGELFF. CDR3 bases: TGCGCCAGCAGCCCCGAACCTACGATCCACACGAACACCGGGGACCTGTTTTTTGGGGAGCTGTTTTTT. The full variable domain, its missing parts supplied by reference TRBV5-1 and TRBJ2-2, is KAGVTQTPRYLIKTRGQQVTLSCSPISGHRSVSWYQQTPGQGLQFLFEYFSETQRNKGNFPGRFSGRQFSNSRSEMNVSTLELGDSALYLCASSPEPTIHTNTGDLFFGELFFGEGSRLTVL.

V is TRBV24-1 and J is TRBJ2-7; D remains ambiguous. This CDR3 is built from 13 residues. Germline V CDR1 and CDR2: KGHDR, SFDVKD. Trimming shortened V by 4 bases and J by 5 bases, and 11 bases separated the two germline ends. The CDR3: CATSDNRADEQYF. The CDR3, as DNA: TGTGCCACCAGTGACAACCGGGCCGACGAGCAGTACTTC.

The chain employs TRBV28 and TRBJ2-6; D unresolved. This CDR3 is 14 amino acids long. Trimming left V 7 bases short and J 2 bases short, with 9 bases between. Germline CDR1 is MDHEN and CDR2 is SYDVKM. CDR3 in DNA: TGTGCCAGCACTTTCGGAACTGGGGCCAACGTCCTGACTTTC. Protein product: CASTFGTGANVLTF.

The chain combines TRBV7-2 with TRBJ2-1, with D possibly matching TRBD2 (7 bases). V was cut by 0 bases and J by 3 bases, with 12 bases left in between. The germline V gene has CDR1 SGHTA and CDR2 FQGNSA. The CDR3 is made up of 16 amino acids. CDR3 coding DNA: TGTGCCAGCAGCTTAGCAGGAGGGGGGGGCTACAATGAGCAGTTCTTC. Its protein is CASSLAGGGGYNEQFF.

The chain recombines TRBV5-1 with TRBJ2-7, with 9 bases lining up with TRBD1. This CDR3 spans 15 amino acids. With V trimmed by 6 bases and J by 2 bases, 9 bases remained unmatched. Germline values: CDR1 SGHRS, CDR2 YFSETQ. The CDR3 sequence: CASKTGGDGTYEQYF. CDR3 DNA sequence: TGCGCCAGCAAGACAGGGGGTGATGGGACCTACGAGCAGTACTTC.

DNA of the CDR3: TGTGCCTGGAGTGTACGCTCTAGCGGGAGTCTCTTACGCTACGAGCAGTACTTC. Its protein product is CAWSVRSSGSLLRYEQYF. V and J are TRBV30 and TRBJ2-7; 10 bases match TRBD2. With 0 bases clipped from V and 3 bases from J, the junction kept 14 bases outside the gene matches. The germline CDR1 and CDR2 sequences are GTSNPN and SVGIG (reference sequence). The CDR3 runs 18 residues.